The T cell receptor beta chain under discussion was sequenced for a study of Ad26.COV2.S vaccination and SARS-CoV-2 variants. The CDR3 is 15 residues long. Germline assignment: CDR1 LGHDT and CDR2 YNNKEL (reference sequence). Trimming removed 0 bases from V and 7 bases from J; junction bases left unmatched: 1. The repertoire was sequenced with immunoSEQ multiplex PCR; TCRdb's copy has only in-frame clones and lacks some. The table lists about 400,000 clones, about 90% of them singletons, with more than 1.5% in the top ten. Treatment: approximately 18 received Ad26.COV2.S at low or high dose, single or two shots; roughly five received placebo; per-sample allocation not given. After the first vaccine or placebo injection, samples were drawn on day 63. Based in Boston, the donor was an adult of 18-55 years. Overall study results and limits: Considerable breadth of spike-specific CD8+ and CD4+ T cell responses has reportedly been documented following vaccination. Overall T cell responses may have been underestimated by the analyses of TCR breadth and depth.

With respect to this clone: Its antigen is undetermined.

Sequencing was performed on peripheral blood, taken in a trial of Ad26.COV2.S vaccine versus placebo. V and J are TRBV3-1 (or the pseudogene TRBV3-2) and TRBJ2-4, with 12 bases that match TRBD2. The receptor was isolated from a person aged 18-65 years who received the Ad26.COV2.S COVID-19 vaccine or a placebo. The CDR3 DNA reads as TGTGCCAGCAGCCAAGAGCTAGCGGGGGGGAACATTCAGTACTTC. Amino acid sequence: CASSQELAGGNIQYF.